Listed below are T cell receptor beta chains from one sample, sequenced in a study of shared clonotypes between healthy human individuals. Assay used: immunoSEQ multiplex PCR; TCRdb lists only in-frame clones, some missing. The repertoire consists of approximately 980,000 clones, with more than 75% occurring once and the leading ten covering approximately 1.5%. Sequenced input: memory CD4+ T cells sorted from blood. The receptor source for this set is a man between 18 and 35 years old in good health. The CDR3 runs from the conserved cysteine through the conserved F or W. The D gene is left open where the match is weak. A clone size is listed for some rows: how often the clone was seen (once, few, many), or a class if it is expanded.

CDR3aa: CASSQEGWGPGADTQYF
CDR3nt: TGCGCCAGCAGCCAAGAGGGGTGGGGGCCTGGGGCAGATACGCAGTATTTT
j_gene: TRBJ2-3
abundance: .
d_gene: .
v_gene: TRBV4-3

CDR3aa: CASWRWSGEHNEQFF
CDR3nt: TGTGCCAGCTGGCGATGGAGCGGAGAGCACAATGAGCAGTTCTTC
j_gene: TRBJ2-1
abundance: few
d_gene: .
v_gene: TRBV5-4

CDR3aa: CASGPGQTNEKLFF
CDR3nt: TGCGCCAGCGGCCCCGGACAGACTAATGAAAAACTGTTTTTT
j_gene: TRBJ1-4
abundance: .
d_gene: .
v_gene: TRBV5-1

CDR3aa: CAWGQSGSRAFF
CDR3nt: TGTGCCTGGGGTCAATCGGGCTCGAGGGCTTTCTTT
j_gene: TRBJ1-1
abundance: .
d_gene: .
v_gene: TRBV30

CDR3aa: CSVGAGTGSINEKLFF
CDR3nt: TGCAGCGTGGGGGCCGGGACAGGGTCCATTAATGAAAAACTGTTTTTT
j_gene: TRBJ1-4
abundance: .
d_gene: TRBD1
v_gene: TRBV29-1

CDR3aa: CASSLKGRTGGYEQYF
CDR3nt: TGTGCCAGCAGCCTAAAAGGGAGGACAGGCGGGTACGAGCAGTACTTC
j_gene: TRBJ2-7
abundance: .
d_gene: .
v_gene: TRBV5-6

CDR3aa: CASRRQGKEDGYTF
CDR3nt: TGTGCCAGCAGACGACAGGGAAAAGAGGATGGCTACACCTTC
j_gene: TRBJ1-2
abundance: .
d_gene: TRBD1
v_gene: TRBV28

CDR3aa: CASSQPGQPYGGYTF
CDR3nt: TGCGCCAGCAGCCAACCGGGACAACCTTATGGGGGCTACACCTTC
j_gene: TRBJ1-2
abundance: .
d_gene: .
v_gene: TRBV4-3

CDR3aa: CASTPGGAGRETQYF
CDR3nt: TGTGCCAGCACCCCTGGGGGAGCGGGAAGGGAGACCCAGTACTTC
j_gene: TRBJ2-5
abundance: .
d_gene: TRBD2
v_gene: TRBV6-5

CDR3aa: CASSAGLGPYEQYF
CDR3nt: TGTGCCAGCAGCGCAGGACTGGGACCCTACGAGCAGTACTTC
j_gene: TRBJ2-7
abundance: once
d_gene: .
v_gene: TRBV7-6

CDR3aa: CASEDRWGNQPQHF
CDR3nt: TGTGCCAGCGAGGACAGGTGGGGCAATCAGCCCCAGCATTTT
j_gene: TRBJ1-5
abundance: few
d_gene: TRBD1
v_gene: TRBV6-1

CDR3aa: CASRSRGGFRNEQFF
CDR3nt: TGTGCCAGCAGATCCCGGGGGGGGTTTCGCAATGAGCAGTTCTTC
j_gene: TRBJ2-1
abundance: .
d_gene: TRBD2
v_gene: TRBV27

CDR3aa: CASSRSGGAGEQFF
CDR3nt: TGTGCCAGCAGCAGAAGCGGGGGGGCCGGTGAGCAGTTCTTC
j_gene: TRBJ2-1
abundance: .
d_gene: TRBD2
v_gene: TRBV11-2

CDR3aa: CAWSGGTDTQYF
CDR3nt: TGTGCCTGGAGCGGGGGCACCGATACGCAGTATTTT
j_gene: TRBJ2-3
abundance: .
d_gene: .
v_gene: TRBV30

CDR3aa: CASRGEGTSPLHF
CDR3nt: TGTGCCAGTAGGGGGGAGGGAACCTCACCCCTCCACTTT
j_gene: TRBJ1-6
abundance: .
d_gene: .
v_gene: TRBV19

CDR3aa: CASSLGGVGNYNEQFF
CDR3nt: TGTGCCAGCAGCTTAGGGGGAGTTGGGAATTACAATGAGCAGTTCTTC
j_gene: TRBJ2-1
abundance: .
d_gene: .
v_gene: TRBV9

CDR3aa: CASSSGTISYEQYF
CDR3nt: TGTGCCAGTAGTAGCGGGACTATCTCCTACGAGCAGTACTTC
j_gene: TRBJ2-7
abundance: .
d_gene: TRBD2
v_gene: TRBV19

CDR3aa: CASSSPLGSGGVTGELFF
CDR3nt: TGTGCCAGCAGCTCGCCGTTGGGTAGCGGGGGGGTCACCGGGGAGCTGTTTTTT
j_gene: TRBJ2-2
abundance: .
d_gene: TRBD2
v_gene: TRBV11-3

CDR3aa: CASSVPADIQYF
CDR3nt: TGTGCCAGCAGTGTACCCGCTGACATTCAGTACTTC
j_gene: TRBJ2-4
abundance: .
d_gene: .
v_gene: TRBV2

CDR3aa: CASSLEGLWETQYF
CDR3nt: TGCGCCAGCAGCCTAGAGGGGCTGTGGGAGACCCAGTACTTC
j_gene: TRBJ2-5
abundance: few
d_gene: .
v_gene: TRBV4-3

CDR3aa: CASARGKGANTEAFF
CDR3nt: TGTGCCAGCGCCCGGGGGAAGGGAGCGAACACTGAAGCTTTCTTT
j_gene: TRBJ1-1
abundance: .
d_gene: .
v_gene: TRBV7-9

CDR3aa: CASSLAGTVLTDTQYF
CDR3nt: TGTGCCAGCAGCTTAGCGGGGACAGTCCTCACAGATACGCAGTATTTT
j_gene: TRBJ2-3
abundance: .
d_gene: TRBD1
v_gene: TRBV7-2

CDR3aa: CASSLIGGKNIQYF
CDR3nt: TGTGCCAGCAGTTTAATAGGGGGGAAAAACATTCAGTACTTC
j_gene: TRBJ2-4
abundance: .
d_gene: .
v_gene: TRBV28

CDR3aa: CASSEFRGNTGELFF
CDR3nt: TGTGCCAGCAGTGAATTCAGGGGGAACACCGGGGAGCTGTTTTTT
j_gene: TRBJ2-2
abundance: few
d_gene: .
v_gene: TRBV25-1

CDR3aa: CASSTDRGSGNTIYF
CDR3nt: TGTGCCAGCAGTACTGACAGGGGCTCTGGAAACACCATATATTTT
j_gene: TRBJ1-3
abundance: .
d_gene: TRBD1
v_gene: TRBV2

CDR3aa: CASSSHGGAEKLFF
CDR3nt: TGTGCCAGCAGTTCCCATGGGGGGGCGGAAAAACTGTTTTTT
j_gene: TRBJ1-4
abundance: .
d_gene: .
v_gene: TRBV28

CDR3aa: CASSPSGTNYEQYF
CDR3nt: TGTGCCAGCTCACCATCCGGGACTAACTACGAGCAGTACTTC
j_gene: TRBJ2-7
abundance: .
d_gene: TRBD2
v_gene: TRBV18

CDR3aa: CASSSTDTQYF
CDR3nt: TGTGCCAGCAGCAGCACAGATACGCAGTATTTT
j_gene: TRBJ2-3
abundance: .
d_gene: .
v_gene: TRBV28

CDR3aa: CASSLDRSGLYGYTF
CDR3nt: TGTGCCAGCAGCTTAGACAGGAGTGGACTCTATGGCTACACCTTC
j_gene: TRBJ1-2
abundance: .
d_gene: .
v_gene: TRBV7-2

CDR3aa: CASSIFAGSSYNEQFF
CDR3nt: TGTGCCAGTAGTATATTCGCGGGGTCTTCCTACAATGAGCAGTTCTTC
j_gene: TRBJ2-1
abundance: .
d_gene: .
v_gene: TRBV19

CDR3aa: CASSRAYQETQYF
CDR3nt: TGTGCCAGCAGCAGGGCCTACCAAGAGACCCAGTACTTC
j_gene: TRBJ2-5
abundance: .
d_gene: .
v_gene: TRBV2

CDR3aa: CASSQVGMGGLFQGYTF
CDR3nt: TGCGCCAGCAGCCAAGTAGGGATGGGGGGATTGTTCCAGGGCTACACCTTC
j_gene: TRBJ1-2
abundance: .
d_gene: .
v_gene: TRBV4-3

CDR3aa: CARSGAGGTDTQYF
CDR3nt: TGTGCCAGGAGTGGGGCAGGGGGCACAGATACGCAGTATTTT
j_gene: TRBJ2-3
abundance: .
d_gene: .
v_gene: TRBV6-5

CDR3aa: CASSLSSGYYEQYF
CDR3nt: TGTGCCAGCAGCTTATCATCCGGCTACTACGAGCAGTACTTC
j_gene: TRBJ2-7
abundance: once
d_gene: .
v_gene: TRBV11-3

CDR3aa: CASSLYGGTEAFF
CDR3nt: TGTGCCAGCAGTTTATATGGGGGGACTGAAGCTTTCTTT
j_gene: TRBJ1-1
abundance: .
d_gene: .
v_gene: TRBV27

CDR3aa: CASSATGGVGQPQHF
CDR3nt: TGTGCCAGCAGTGCGACAGGGGGCGTTGGTCAGCCCCAGCATTTT
j_gene: TRBJ1-5
abundance: .
d_gene: TRBD1
v_gene: TRBV6-1

CDR3aa: CASSATGSNNEQFF
CDR3nt: TGCGCCAGCAGCGCAACCGGGAGTAACAATGAGCAGTTCTTC
j_gene: TRBJ2-1
abundance: .
d_gene: .
v_gene: TRBV5-1

CDR3aa: CASSLQTSDQETQYF
CDR3nt: TGTGCCAGCAGCCTCCAGACTAGCGACCAAGAGACCCAGTACTTC
j_gene: TRBJ2-5
abundance: .
d_gene: TRBD2
v_gene: TRBV7-2

CDR3aa: CASSDLGQGSAGGVQYF
CDR3nt: TGTGCCAGCAGTGATCTTGGACAGGGTAGCGCGGGCGGGGTTCAGTACTTC
j_gene: TRBJ2-4
abundance: .
d_gene: TRBD1
v_gene: TRBV2

CDR3aa: CASSQTLSGSSYNEQFF
CDR3nt: TGCGCCAGCAGCCAAACCCTAAGCGGGAGCTCCTACAATGAGCAGTTCTTC
j_gene: TRBJ2-1
abundance: .
d_gene: TRBD2
v_gene: TRBV4-3

CDR3aa: CASSERASGDLAKNIQYF
CDR3nt: TGTGCCAGCAGCGAGCGGGCTAGCGGGGACTTAGCCAAAAACATTCAGTACTTC
j_gene: TRBJ2-4
abundance: many
d_gene: TRBD2
v_gene: TRBV7-2

CDR3aa: CASGRGTGELFF
CDR3nt: TGTGCTAGTGGCCGGGGGACCGGGGAGCTGTTTTTT
j_gene: TRBJ2-2
abundance: .
d_gene: .
v_gene: TRBV12-5

CDR3aa: CASSVGTSGRPRFF
CDR3nt: TGTGCCAGCAGTGTCGGTACTAGCGGGAGACCCCGGTTCTTC
j_gene: TRBJ2-1
abundance: .
d_gene: TRBD2
v_gene: TRBV2

CDR3aa: CASSQDVSSTNEKLFF
CDR3nt: TGCGCCAGCAGCCAAGATGTTTCTTCAACTAATGAAAAACTGTTTTTT
j_gene: TRBJ1-4
abundance: .
d_gene: .
v_gene: TRBV4-1

CDR3aa: CASRSGADLIYEQYF
CDR3nt: TGTGCCAGCAGAAGTGGCGCGGATCTCATCTACGAGCAGTACTTC
j_gene: TRBJ2-7
abundance: .
d_gene: .
v_gene: TRBV27

CDR3aa: CAINTAVNYGYTF
CDR3nt: TGTGCCATCAATACGGCCGTCAACTATGGCTACACCTTC
j_gene: TRBJ1-2
abundance: .
d_gene: .
v_gene: TRBV10-3

CDR3aa: CASSEAGGNQPQHF
CDR3nt: TGTGCCAGCAGTGAAGCAGGGGGCAATCAGCCCCAGCATTTT
j_gene: TRBJ1-5
abundance: few
d_gene: .
v_gene: TRBV6-1

CDR3aa: CASSSPGERGYTF
CDR3nt: TGTGCCAGCAGTTCTCCAGGGGAACGAGGCTACACCTTC
j_gene: TRBJ1-2
abundance: .
d_gene: .
v_gene: TRBV6-5